Sequencing of this T cell receptor (beta chain) was carried out in a study of cytomegalovirus exposure and HLA in healthy donors. Regarding the study as a whole: In a later analysis, DRB1 alleles had the most associated TCRs; HLA-C alleles the fewest.

Comment on this clone: Its antigen is still unknown.

V gave up 3 bases and J gave up 0 bases, with 12 bases separating them. This CDR3 region has 15 residues. The V gene's germline CDR1 is KGHSH and CDR2 LQKENI. Both 60 Vbeta primers and 13 Jbeta primers went into the PCR. Profiled with immunoSEQ multiplex PCR; TCRdb holds only in-frame clones, not every one. Counted here are 150,000 to 200,000 clones, around 68% occurring once; the ten biggest clones make up roughly 1.4%. This receptor was obtained from a man in his forties or fifties in good health and CMV-seronegative. The V gene is TRBV18, the J gene TRBJ2-7, with D unclear. The sample comprised PBMCs. CDR3 sequence reads: CASSPSTGTSYEQYF. CDR3 nucleotides: TGTGCCAGCTCACCCTCGACTGGCACCTCCTACGAGCAGTACTTC.